One and the same sample provided the 14 T cell receptor beta chains below, sequenced in a study of control samples from healthy donors and cancer patients. Profiled with immunoSEQ multiplex PCR; TCRdb holds only in-frame clones, not every one. The data hold under 130,000 clones, with about four fifths observed a single time. Material for sequencing was blood. Every receptor here comes from a woman between 50 and 59 years old in good health.

The chain uses TRBV7-9 and TRBJ1-1; D unresolved. The germline CDR1 and CDR2 sequences are SEHNR and FQNEAQ (reference sequence). This CDR3 is 16 amino acids long. V was clipped by 3 bases and J by 4 bases, with 18 bases between them. CDR3 DNA: TGTGCCAGCAGCTTTGGAAGGACGGGGTGGCGCACTGAAGCTTTCTTT. It codes for CASSFGRTGWRTEAFF.

The chain carries TRBV9 and TRBJ1-6; unclear D gene. The CDR3 runs 14 residues. V was trimmed by 0 bases and J by 10 bases, leaving 11 bases between them. Germline-derived CDR1 and CDR2 are SGDLS and YYNGEE. CDR3 bases: TGTGCCAGCAGCGTAGGTCTAGGAGAGTCACCCCTCCACTTT. This codes for CASSVGLGESPLHF.

This chain joins TRBV5-6 and TRBJ2-7, with D perhaps TRBD1 (6 bases). The CDR3 spans 15 residues. The germline CDR1 and CDR2 sequences are SGHDT and YYEEEE. Trimming stripped 1 base from V and 0 bases from J, with 11 bases between. CDR3 sequence reads: CASSLRTGLSYEQYF. CDR3 sequence (DNA): TGTGCCAGCAGCTTGCGAACAGGGCTCTCCTACGAGCAGTACTTC. The whole variable domain, remainder taken from reference TRBV5-6 and TRBJ2-7, is DAGVTQSPTHLIKTRGQQVTLRCSPKSGHDTVSWYQQALGQGPQFIFQYYEEEERQRGNFPDRFSGHQFPNYSSELNVNALLLGDSALYLCASSLRTGLSYEQYFGPGTRLTVT.

The V gene is TRBV6-5, the J gene TRBJ2-7; 9 nucleotides agree with TRBD1. Germline loops: CDR1 MNHEY, CDR2 SVGAGI. With V trimmed by 7 bases and J by 4 bases, 11 bases remained unmatched. This CDR3 has 15 amino acids. CDR3 in DNA: TGTGCCAGCACCCCCTCCGGGACAGGGTATTACGAGCAGTACTTC. This gives the protein CASTPSGTGYYEQYF.

The V call is TRBV5-6, the J call TRBJ2-1; TRBD2 matches 7 bases. CDR1 is SGHDT, CDR2 YYEEEE, per germline. With 2 bases clipped from V and 6 bases from J, the junction kept 11 bases outside the gene matches. There are 16 residues in the CDR3. Here the CDR3 reads CASSFGVGGSGNEQFF. The CDR3 DNA follows: TGTGCCAGCAGCTTCGGGGTCGGGGGGTCGGGCAATGAGCAGTTCTTC.

This rearrangement joins TRBV7-2 to TRBJ2-5, with 8 bases lining up with TRBD1. This CDR3 is 17 amino acids long. V shed 2 bases and J 5 bases; nucleotides not matched to a gene: 13. The germline CDR1 and CDR2 sequences are SGHTA and FQGNSA. The CDR3 is CASSLPVDREKRETQYF. The CDR3 coding sequence is TGTGCCAGCAGCTTACCCGTGGACAGGGAAAAGAGGGAGACCCAGTACTTC.

The chain recombines TRBV2 with TRBJ1-2, with 9 nucleotides matching TRBD1. Germline assignment: CDR1 SNHLY and CDR2 FYNNEI. This CDR3 is built from 14 residues. The junction had 7 bases not matched to a gene; V was cut back by 6 bases and J by 5 bases. CDR3 bases: TGTGCCAGCAGGCCGGGACAGGGATTATATGGCTACACCTTC. It is translated as CASRPGQGLYGYTF. Full variable domain (missing parts from reference TRBV2 and TRBJ1-2): EPEVTQTPSHQVTQMGQEVILRCVPISNHLYFYWYRQILGQKVEFLVSFYNNEISEKSEIFDDQFSVERPDGSNFTLKIRSTKLEDSAMYFCASRPGQGLYGYTFGSGTRLTVV.

This chain joins TRBV24-1 and TRBJ2-2; no clear D. Germline CDR1 KGHDR, CDR2 SFDVKD. The CDR3 is 13 residues long. Trimming took 9 bases from V and 3 from J, leaving 10 bases between them. CDR3: CATHSGDTGELFF. The CDR3 region has the DNA TGTGCCACCCACAGTGGGGACACCGGGGAGCTGTTTTTT.

This chain joins TRBV14 and TRBJ1-6; D gene unclear. Germline V lookup: CDR1 SGHDN, CDR2 FVKESK. V lost 6 bases and J lost 7, with 13 bases in between. The CDR3 covers 14 residues. The CDR3 is CASSPRTVNSPLHF. The CDR3 DNA sequence: TGTGCCAGCAGTCCCCGGACGGTCAATTCACCCCTCCACTTT.

This rearrangement joins TRBV30 to TRBJ2-1; D remains ambiguous. Trimming shortened V by 5 bases and J by 3 bases, and 5 bases separated the two germline ends. The CDR3 runs 11 residues. Germline lookup yields CDR1 GTSNPN and CDR2 SVGIG (reference sequence). The CDR3 DNA is TGTGCCTGGGTAGGCTACAATGAGCAGTTCTTC. Its protein is CAWVGYNEQFF.

The chain carries TRBV15 and TRBJ1-4; no clear D. The CDR3 totals 16 residues. V lost 0 bases to trimming and J lost 3 bases, with 11 bases between them. Per the germline V gene, CDR1 is LNHNV and CDR2 is YYDKDF (reference sequence). The CDR3: CATSRDSPASNEKLFF. The CDR3 nucleotides are TGTGCCACCAGCAGAGACAGTCCAGCGTCTAATGAAAAACTGTTTTTT.

The chain combines TRBV4-3 with TRBJ2-6; unclear D gene. Germline loops: CDR1 LGHNA, CDR2 YSLEER. V lost 1 base and J 4 bases, leaving 5 bases between the germline ends. There are 14 residues in the CDR3. The CDR3 spells CASSQGAGANVLTF. The CDR3, as DNA: TGCGCCAGCAGCCAAGGGGCAGGGGCCAACGTCCTGACTTTC.

As to this clone: The junction departs from germline at one end; a sequencing error may be responsible. V usage is TRBV10-3 and J usage is TRBJ1-1; no clear D. CDR3 size: 14 residues. Germline V gene lookup returns CDR1 ENHRY and CDR2 SYGVKD. The CDR3 spells CASSLAGMNTEAFF. DNA for the CDR3: TGTGCCAGCAGTTTGGCAGGCATGAACACTGAAGCTTTCTTT.

In its sample, this clone was seen a few times. This chain connects TRBV4-2 to TRBJ1-1, with D possibly TRBD1 on 6 matching bases. The CDR3 runs 14 residues. Germline V gene data show CDR1 as LGHNA and CDR2 as YNFKEQ. Trimming left V 1 base short and J 7 bases short, with 13 bases between. The chain's CDR3 is CASSQGDRTGEAFF. CDR3 nucleotides: TGTGCCAGCAGCCAAGGCGACAGGACGGGTGAAGCTTTCTTT.